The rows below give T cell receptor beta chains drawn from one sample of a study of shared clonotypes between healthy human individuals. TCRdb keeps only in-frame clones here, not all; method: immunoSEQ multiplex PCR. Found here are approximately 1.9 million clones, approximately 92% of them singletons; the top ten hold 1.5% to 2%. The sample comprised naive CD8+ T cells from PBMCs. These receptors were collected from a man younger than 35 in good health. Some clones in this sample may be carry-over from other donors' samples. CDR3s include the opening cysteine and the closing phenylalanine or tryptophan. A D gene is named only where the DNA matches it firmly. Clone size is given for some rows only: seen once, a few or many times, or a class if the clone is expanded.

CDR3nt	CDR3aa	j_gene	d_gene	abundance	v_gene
TGTGCCACCAGCGGGACAGGTAATAGCAATCAGCCCCAGCATTTT	CATSGTGNSNQPQHF	TRBJ1-5	TRBD1	NA	TRBV15
TGTGCCAGCAGCTTTACCGGGACAGACTACGAGCAGTACTTC	CASSFTGTDYEQYF	TRBJ2-7	TRBD1	NA	TRBV7-9
TGTGCCAGCAGTAACCGACAGAGCCCCCACAATGAGCAGTTCTTC	CASSNRQSPHNEQFF	TRBJ2-1	NA	NA	TRBV28
TGCGCCAGCAGCATAGGACAGCTCAACGAGCAGTACTTC	CASSIGQLNEQYF	TRBJ2-7	NA	NA	TRBV5-1
TGTGCCAGCAGCTTAAGGGGGCGAGATGAGCAGTTCTTC	CASSLRGRDEQFF	TRBJ2-1	NA	NA	TRBV7-3
TGTGCCAGCAGCCAAGCCGGGACGACCTACGAGCAGTACTTC	CASSQAGTTYEQYF	TRBJ2-7	NA	NA	TRBV4-2
TGTGCCAGCAGCTGGGGTGACAGCGAGCAGTACTTC	CASSWGDSEQYF	TRBJ2-7	NA	NA	TRBV11-2
TGTGCCAGCAGCTTAAGTCAGTCCTACAATGAGCAGTTCTTC	CASSLSQSYNEQFF	TRBJ2-1	NA	NA	TRBV5-6
TGTGCCAGCATCGTCGATACGGGACTGGGACTTACTGAAGCTTTCTTT	CASIVDTGLGLTEAFF	TRBJ1-1	NA	NA	TRBV28
TGTGCCAGCAGTGAAGTGACAGGGTTTCAGCCCCAGCATTTT	CASSEVTGFQPQHF	TRBJ1-5	TRBD1	once	TRBV6-1
TGCGCCAGCAGCCAAGACAGGTCCCAAGAGACCCAGTACTTC	CASSQDRSQETQYF	TRBJ2-5	NA	NA	TRBV4-1
TGTGCCAGCAACCCTTATCCCACAGGGGTCGGAGGCTACACCTTC	CASNPYPTGVGGYTF	TRBJ1-2	TRBD1	once	TRBV27
TGTGCCACCAGCGAGGAGTGGAGTCGAGTCAATCAGCCCCAGCATTTT	CATSEEWSRVNQPQHF	TRBJ1-5	NA	NA	TRBV15
TGTGCCAGCAGCGGCGGGAGGGCCAGAGATACGCAGTATTTT	CASSGGRARDTQYF	TRBJ2-3	TRBD2	NA	TRBV6-5
TGTGCCAGCCTCCTCCTAGCGGGAGTGCGCTCGGGTAAGAATGAGCAGTTCTTC	CASLLLAGVRSGKNEQFF	TRBJ2-1	TRBD2	NA	TRBV27
TGTGCCAGCAGCTTAGGCCCCGGGACAGCTTACCACTACGAGCAGTACTTC	CASSLGPGTAYHYEQYF	TRBJ2-7	TRBD1	NA	TRBV11-2
TGTGCCATCAGTGGGGAGGGGGCGAATGGCTACACCTTC	CAISGEGANGYTF	TRBJ1-2	TRBD1	NA	TRBV10-3
TGCAGTTCCCAGAGGGTGGGAAATGAGCAGTTCTTC	CSSQRVGNEQFF	TRBJ2-1	NA	NA	TRBV29-1
TGTGCCAGCAGTCCCGGTCCCTGGGGCACTGAAGCTTTCTTT	CASSPGPWGTEAFF	TRBJ1-1	NA	NA	TRBV6-6
TGTGCCTCCTTAATATCCTACGAGCAGTACTTC	CASLISYEQYF	TRBJ2-7	NA	NA	TRBV30
TGTGCCAGCAGCCCATCCAGGGCAGATACGCAGTATTTT	CASSPSRADTQYF	TRBJ2-3	NA	NA	TRBV7-9
TGTGCCAGCAGCTACCAGGGACTAGCGGAGACAGATACGCAGTATTTT	CASSYQGLAETDTQYF	TRBJ2-3	TRBD2	NA	TRBV13
TGTGCCCAAGGTCGAGATACGCAGTATTTT	CAQGRDTQYF	TRBJ2-3	NA	NA	TRBV6-9
TGTGCCAGTAGCCTCGGACAGGGAGGCACTGAAGCTTTCTTT	CASSLGQGGTEAFF	TRBJ1-1	TRBD1	NA	TRBV19
TGTGCCAGCAGTTTATCTCTGGTGGGAAACACTGAAGCTTTCTTT	CASSLSLVGNTEAFF	TRBJ1-1	NA	NA	TRBV27
TGTGCCAGTAGTATTAGGGATAACAATCAGCCCCAGCATTTT	CASSIRDNNQPQHF	TRBJ1-5	NA	NA	TRBV19
TGTGCCAGCAGCTTAGAAGCTCGGGGGCAGGATTCCTACGAGCAGTACTTC	CASSLEARGQDSYEQYF	TRBJ2-7	NA	NA	TRBV11-2
TGCGCCAGCAGCCAAGTTAAGGGCAATCAGCCCCAGCATTTT	CASSQVKGNQPQHF	TRBJ1-5	NA	NA	TRBV4-1
TGTGCCAGCAGCCAAGGACAGACCAGCACAGATACGCAGTATTTT	CASSQGQTSTDTQYF	TRBJ2-3	NA	NA	TRBV7-3
TGTGCCAGCAGTTTTCTAGTCAATGAGCAGTTCTTC	CASSFLVNEQFF	TRBJ2-1	NA	NA	TRBV28
TGTGCCAGCAGCTTAGGTCTGCAAAACTACGAGCAGTACTTC	CASSLGLQNYEQYF	TRBJ2-7	NA	NA	TRBV7-9
TGTGCCTCGGCGTGGGGAGGAGATGAGCAGTTCTTC	CASAWGGDEQFF	TRBJ2-1	NA	NA	TRBV28
TGTGCCAGTAGTAAATCAGCGGCTACAGGAAAATACGAGCAGTACTTC	CASSKSAATGKYEQYF	TRBJ2-7	NA	NA	TRBV19
TGTGCCAGCAGCTCGAGACAGGAGACTAGGGCCAACGTCCTGACTTTC	CASSSRQETRANVLTF	TRBJ2-6	NA	NA	TRBV7-8
TGTGCCAGCAGTCTACACCCAATGGACCCAGTCACTGAGTATTTT	CASSLHPMDPVTEYF	TRBJ2-3	NA	NA	TRBV28
TGTGCCAGCAGTGGGGAGGGGACCCAGTACTTC	CASSGEGTQYF	TRBJ2-5	TRBD2	NA	TRBV25-1
TGTGCCAGCAGTGATGTTAGCGATGAAAAACTGTTTTTT	CASSDVSDEKLFF	TRBJ1-4	NA	NA	TRBV2
TGTGCCAGCAGTCTTGCGCCCGCCGGGACAGGGGTCCCAGAGACCCAGTACTTC	CASSLAPAGTGVPETQYF	TRBJ2-5	TRBD1	NA	TRBV28
TGCGCCAGCAGCCAAAGCCCTGGGACAGGGCCGGGCGAGCAGTACTTC	CASSQSPGTGPGEQYF	TRBJ2-7	TRBD1	NA	TRBV4-1
TGTGCCAGCAGCTCCCGGACTAGCGTATCTCCCCCAGATACGCAGTATTTT	CASSSRTSVSPPDTQYF	TRBJ2-3	TRBD2	NA	TRBV7-2
TGTGCCAGCAGCGTAGGCCGTACAACCTACGAGCAGTACTTC	CASSVGRTTYEQYF	TRBJ2-7	NA	NA	TRBV9
TGTGCCAGCGAAACTGGACTTGGGTCCTACAATGAGCAGTTCTTC	CASETGLGSYNEQFF	TRBJ2-1	NA	NA	TRBV6-5
TGTGCCACCAGGGAAGGGACAACCAACCTTCAGGAGCAGTACTTC	CATREGTTNLQEQYF	TRBJ2-7	NA	NA	TRBV2
TGTGCCAGCAGCCCTGGGTGGGGCTGGGGCGGGCCCTACGAGCAGTACTTC	CASSPGWGWGGPYEQYF	TRBJ2-7	NA	NA	TRBV5-6
TGTGCCAGCAGCCCTAGGGACAGGGCCCACAATGAGCAGTTCTTC	CASSPRDRAHNEQFF	TRBJ2-1	TRBD1	NA	TRBV7-9
TGTGCCAGAAGCTTGGCTACAGGGTACTGTCGGGATGGCGGGGAGCTGTTTTTT	CARSLATGYCRDGGELFF	TRBJ2-2	NA	NA	TRBV5-3
TGCGCCAGCAGCCAAGGGGTGGGCGTGAACACTGAAGCTTTCTTT	CASSQGVGVNTEAFF	TRBJ1-1	NA	once	TRBV4-1
TGCAGCGTTGATGCACGGGACGGGGAGCTGTTTTTT	CSVDARDGELFF	TRBJ2-2	NA	NA	TRBV29-1
TGTGCCAGCAGTTTCTCTCTTGCACAGGGGAGAAGTCAGCCCCAGCATTTT	CASSFSLAQGRSQPQHF	TRBJ1-5	TRBD1	NA	TRBV28
TGTGCCAGCAGCTTAGTTGGGACAGGGGCAACAGATACGCAGTATTTT	CASSLVGTGATDTQYF	TRBJ2-3	TRBD1	NA	TRBV7-2
TGCGCCAGCAGCCCGGAAATGAACACTGAAGCTTTCTTT	CASSPEMNTEAFF	TRBJ1-1	NA	NA	TRBV5-1
TGTGCCAGCAGCTTGTGGTTAGAAGCCAAAAACATTCAGTACTTC	CASSLWLEAKNIQYF	TRBJ2-4	NA	NA	TRBV5-8
TGTGCCAGTAGTATTAGAGGACAGATCTACGAGCAGTACTTC	CASSIRGQIYEQYF	TRBJ2-7	NA	NA	TRBV19
TGTGCCAGCCCTCAGCCCCAGCATTTT	CASPQPQHF	TRBJ1-5	NA	NA	TRBV7-9